Shown below are 12 T cell receptor beta chains from a single sample sequenced in a study of T cell responses to AZD1222 COVID-19 vaccine. Sequenced by immunoSEQ multiplex PCR; TCRdb stores in-frame clones only, minus some. Among over 110,000 clones listed, just under 95% were seen once. The specimen was peripheral blood, collected after recovery from COVID-19. The source is an adult who had recovered from COVID-19.

The CDR3: CASSESLPPLGYQETQYF. The CDR3 DNA reads as TGCGCCAGCAGTGAGTCCCTCCCCCCGTTGGGGTACCAAGAGACCCAGTACTTC. The chain carries TRBV10-2 and TRBJ2-5, with D hard to call. Germline V gene data show CDR1 as WSHSY and CDR2 as SAAADI. The CDR3 covers 18 residues. The V end lost 0 bases, the J end lost 0 bases, and 17 bases lay between the germline ends.

This clone has only one observation. The J gene is TRBJ2-3, the V gene TRBV19; D might be TRBD1 or TRBD2, each matching 5 bases. Trimming shortened V by 10 bases and J by 2 bases, and 22 bases separated the two germline ends. This CDR3 has 16 amino acids. The germline CDR1 and CDR2 sequences are LNHDA and SQIVND (reference sequence). CDR3: CATSRDHQSPTDTQYF. DNA of the CDR3: TGTGCCACCTCTAGGGACCACCAGTCCCCCACAGATACGCAGTATTTT.

As DNA, the CDR3 is TGCACCAGCAGCCAAGTAACAGGTACTAATGAAAAACTGTTTTTT. This gives the protein CTSSQVTGTNEKLFF. The rearrangement uses TRBV1 and TRBJ1-4; the table calls TRBD1, which could not be checked here. TRBV1 is termed a pseudogene. This CDR3 has 15 amino acids.

In its sample, this clone was seen a few times. The rearrangement joins TRBV28 to TRBJ1-4; D uncertain. CDR1 MDHEN and CDR2 SYDVKM come from the germline V gene. V was pared by 4 bases and J by 4 bases, with 10 bases between. The CDR3 loop spans 14 amino acids. CDR3 region: CASSYEAFNEKLFF. CDR3 sequence (DNA): TGTGCCAGCAGTTACGAGGCGTTTAATGAAAAACTGTTTTTT.

The chain links TRBV14 to TRBJ2-7; D ambiguous. The CDR3 extends over 13 amino acids. CDR1 is SGHDN, CDR2 FVKESK, per germline. V was shortened by 1 base and J by 2 bases, with 6 bases between the two germline ends. DNA for the CDR3: TGTGCCAGCAGCCAAGCTCGAACCTACGAGCAGTACTTC. Protein sequence: CASSQARTYEQYF.

CDR3 in DNA: TGTGCCAGCAGGCTGACAGGGAGATATGGCTACACCTTC. It specifies CASRLTGRYGYTF. The rearrangement uses TRBV27 and TRBJ1-2, with 7 nucleotides matching TRBD1. Looked up from germline, CDR1 is MNHEY and CDR2 is SMNVEV (reference sequence). The CDR3 runs 13 residues. Germline trimming cut 6 bases from V and 5 bases from J; bases unmatched to any gene: 6.

This chain joins TRBV19 and TRBJ2-1; no clear D gene. V was pared by 0 bases and J by 10 bases, with 10 bases between. Germline CDR1 is LNHDA and CDR2 is SQIVND (reference sequence). The CDR3 contains 13 residues. CDR3 nucleotide sequence: TGTGCCAGTAGTATAGACGGCCTGAGAGAGCAGTTCTTC. Its translation is CASSIDGLREQFF.

This chain joins TRBV5-1 and TRBJ1-4; D gene uncertain. CDR1 and CDR2 (germline): SGHRS, YFSETQ. The CDR3 extends over 16 amino acids. Trimming cost V 0 bases and J 3 bases, with 12 bases left between them. The CDR3 DNA reads TGCGCCAGCAGCTTGGGAGTCGGATCGGCTAATGAAAAACTGTTTTTT. Residues: CASSLGVGSANEKLFF. Full variable domain (outside the CDR3, taken from reference TRBV5-1 and TRBJ1-4): KAGVTQTPRYLIKTRGQQVTLSCSPISGHRSVSWYQQTPGQGLQFLFEYFSETQRNKGNFPGRFSGRQFSNSRSEMNVSTLELGDSALYLCASSLGVGSANEKLFFGSGTQLSVL.

The table lists this clone with a count of one. The chain is built from TRBV24-1 and TRBJ2-7, with TRBD1 as a possible D gene (5 bases). CDR1 is KGHDR, CDR2 SFDVKD, per germline. The V gene lost 5 bases and the J gene lost 5 bases, with 9 bases spanning the gap. This CDR3 region has 12 residues. CDR3 coding DNA: TGTGCCACCAGTGTTACAGGCAACGAGCAGTACTTC. Its translation: CATSVTGNEQYF.

The rearrangement joins TRBV18 to TRBJ2-7; D is unclear. CDR1 KGHSH and CDR2 LQKENI come from the germline V gene. The CDR3 is 13 residues long. V was trimmed by 4 bases and J by 5 bases, leaving 12 bases between them. The CDR3 region is CASSQSLTDEQYF. CDR3 in DNA: TGTGCCAGCTCACAATCCTTAACCGACGAGCAGTACTTC.

The chain links TRBV19 to TRBJ1-3; weak D call: TRBD1 (6 bases). Germline lookup yields CDR1 LNHDA and CDR2 SQIVND (reference sequence). The V end was cut by 5 bases, the J end by 4 bases, with 12 bases between. The CDR3 covers 14 residues. In nucleotides, the CDR3 is TGTGCCAGTAGTCACAGGGACACCGGAAACACCATATATTTT. This gives the protein CASSHRDTGNTIYF.

This chain connects TRBV28 to TRBJ2-1, with a tentative D call TRBD2 (6 bases). The germline CDR1 and CDR2 sequences are MDHEN and SYDVKM. With 7 bases removed from V and 1 base from J, the gap between germline ends came to 20 bases. The CDR3 is 17 residues long. This CDR3 reads CASTRREQQGSYNEQFF. The DNA of the CDR3 is TGTGCCAGCACCCGACGGGAGCAACAAGGTTCCTACAATGAGCAGTTCTTC. Looking up the rest from reference TRBV28 and TRBJ2-1 gives the full variable domain: DVKVTQSSRYLVKRTGEKVFLECVQDMDHENMFWYRQDPGLGLRLIYFSYDVKMKEKGDIPEGYSVSREKKERFSLILESASTNQTSMYLCASTRREQQGSYNEQFFGPGTRLTVL.